The T cell receptor beta chain under discussion was sequenced for a study of cytomegalovirus exposure and HLA in healthy donors listed by TCRdb under 2017. For the study in its entirety: An earlier analysis of several hundred of the donors reported roughly 270 Gb of sequence data and more than 90 million unique TCR beta sequences from about 200 million T cells. Roughly 300 gigabases of sequencing data and around 90 million unique TCR sequences made up an early release that covered 500 to 700 HLA-typed donors. Of the roughly 400 genotyped donors, roughly 85% fell in the genetic ancestry cluster associated with self-reported Caucasian donors. The study aimed to test whether signatures of past pathogen exposure could be identified by cataloging public T cell receptors. The study profiled the T cell repertoires of 550 to 700 subjects by immunosequencing and related them to cytomegalovirus serostatus. Besides the first cohort of 500 to 700 subjects, a separate validation cohort made up of 120 different subjects was used. High-throughput TCR immunosequencing, statistical association of individual TCRs with disease status, and machine learning were combined to predict cytomegalovirus infection status. A later analysis re-examined previously published TCR beta repertoires from just over 650 donors and added high-resolution HLA genotyping to investigate patterns of TCR occurrence. Rather than drawing on any new phenotypic data, the later analysis identified candidate immune exposures from TCR beta sequences and the way those sequences occurred across donors. In an earlier analysis of roughly 540 of the donors, high-throughput TCR beta sequencing was used to judge whether each TCR beta V gene segment behaved as functional or pseudogenic. Donor age, sex, ethnicity and CMV serostatus were compiled together with the repertoire data. In a later genetic analysis, genome-wide SNP genotypes for about three fifths of the roughly 670 donors were used, and that subset was treated as a discovery cohort. All discovery cohort repertoires had been generated using a single sequencing platform. HLA typing covered class I and class II loci at four-digit resolution. The number of typed donors differed by locus: about 629-640 for A, B, C, DRB1 and DQB1; roughly 510 for DQA1; about 600 for DPA1; and around 450 for DPB1. Roughly five DR-DQ haplotypes were handled as single units for association and clustering because linkage in the cohort was strong. Among some 400 genotyped donors of the cohort, an average of approximately 200,000 unique TCR beta nucleotide sequences was sequenced per donor, of which roughly 18% were non-productive. Beyond this particular receptor, the publication reports: Most TCR sequences were observed very rarely across donors, whereas some public TCRs were present in many individuals. In a later analysis, several top co-occurrence clusters were reported to appear linked to parvovirus B19, influenza, CMV and Epstein-Barr virus. Most CMV-associated TCR beta chains appeared to be HLA-restricted in a later analysis, and the HLA associations seemed to be driven largely by CMV exposure. This cohort had only TCR beta chains sequenced, and the lack of alpha or paired-chain data limited which features could be detected. A later analysis found that HLA-associated TCR beta chains were more clonally expanded and had lower generation probabilities than equally common non-associated chains. Specific HLA alleles were associated with 15,000 to 20,000 TCR beta sequences at a false discovery rate of 0.05 in a later analysis. Around 16 rarely observed V segments, including chromosome 9 orphons, were excluded from the earlier analysis of some 590 of the donors because counts were too low. Because HLA typing was unavailable for some donors at each locus, only the typed subset was used in association tests. The authors suggested that the approach could potentially be extended to other disease states and immunological phenotypes. In an earlier analysis of about 540 of the donors, most TCR beta V segments were observed in productive rearrangements about 87% or about 30% of the time, broadly matching IMGT annotations. In vitro tests confirmed that a few of the cytomegalovirus-associated TCR beta chains recognize cytomegalovirus antigens. Roughly uniform sequencing depth across donors was assumed in presence/absence analyses, although this assumption may not hold. A further reported finding was that TCR beta sequences accurately predicted the HLA-A and HLA-B alleles for most subjects in the first cohort. V-gene and J-gene trimming of TCR beta chains was associated with a missense DCLRE1C variant in a later genetic analysis, and the association was replicated in an independent cohort. In the study, 150 to 200 TCR beta chains were listed as associated with cytomegalovirus. A later analysis found that TCR association rates varied across HLA loci, with DRB1 alleles showing the most associated TCRs and HLA-C alleles the fewest. According to a later genetic analysis, donors in an Asian-associated ancestry cluster had fewer N-insertions in productive TCRs than the approximately 670-donor mean. A group of highly shared sequence variants was considered likely to be a technical artifact of the sequencing pipeline. Cytomegalovirus status was reported to be diagnosed by the classifier with high specificity and sensitivity in both the original and validation cohorts. Linkage disequilibrium might explain the correlated functional status among segregating V segments, but an unknown experimental factor could not be excluded. Some IMGT-functional V segments, including TRBV6-2 and TRBV6-3, could not be distinguished by the 87-base-pair reads and were therefore excluded. When HLA alleles, especially DR and DQ, strongly co-occurred, TCR associations were difficult to assign to individual alleles. Immune exposure information for the cohort was limited to CMV serostatus.

For CDR1 and CDR2, the germline V gene (reference sequence) lists GTSNPN and SVGIG. Unmatched junction bases come to 4, with V trimmed by 6 bases and J by 4 bases. Including the terminal cysteine and phenylalanine, the CDR3 comprises 13 residues. The DNA shown is the 39-base CDR3, in frame from base 1. Comment on this clone: Its antigen is not yet known. Base qualities are not recorded, but no much larger clone differs from it by a single base.

The cohort consisted of 666 healthy bone marrow donors. All cohort members were sampled while nominally healthy, although unrecorded immune exposures were likely present. The donor tested CMV seronegative, placing the donor among the 352 seronegative members of the cohort. A peripheral blood sample was provided by each donor, and peripheral blood mononuclear cells were used for TCR beta sequencing. Genomic DNA extraction from the blood cell samples was performed with the Qiagen DNeasy Blood Extraction Kit. The library relied on the immunoSEQ multiplex PCR assay. For the multiplex PCR, a mixture combining 60 forward primers for TCR Vbeta segments and 13 reverse primers for TCR Jbeta segments was used. The CDR3 region of rearranged TCR beta genes was amplified from genomic DNA by a multiplex PCR assay. Amplified TCR beta libraries were sequenced as 87-base-pair reads on the Illumina HiSeq System. The study's own analysis went as follows. Across the roughly 700 repertoires, a later analysis counted some 80 million unique TCR beta chains, around 11 million of which were shared by at least two donors. To remove PCR and sequencing errors, raw reads were error-corrected and collapsed into unique sequences using a nearest-neighbor algorithm that merged closely related sequences. To assign V, D and J gene segments, CDR3 sequences were aligned to IMGT reference sequences. For a sequence to be retained, a match of at least six nucleotides was required to both a V gene segment and a J gene segment. Rearrangements were called productive when the CDR3 lacked stop codons and stayed in frame with V and J; all others were non-productive. CDR3 was defined by IMGT convention, running from the second conserved V-encoded cysteine to the conserved J-encoded phenylalanine. The earlier analysis of 587 of the donors excluded sequences that lacked an unambiguous match to a single V gene segment. An earlier analysis of approximately 590 of the donors called V segments functional above 56.7% productive rearrangements and segregating when the between-donor standard deviation exceeded 5%. To diagnose cytomegalovirus status from the catalog of TCR beta chain sequences, a statistical classification framework was built. In a later analysis, TCR nucleotide sequences were compared against IMGT/GENE-DB human TR gene sequences so that V and J genes could be assigned. A later analysis assigned CDR3 sequences and most-parsimonious VDJ recombination scenarios with the TCRdist pipeline. A later analysis defined each TCR beta chain by its CDR3 amino acid sequence plus V-gene family, and excluded reads lacking a unique V-gene family. A later analysis removed over 500 highly shared, low-generation-probability nucleotide sequences to deal with suspected cross-contamination and a sequencing artifact. For each public chain, a later analysis derived a clonal expansion index from normalized ranks of inferred template counts within each repertoire. A later analysis computed generation probabilities with a VDJ recombination model fitted to out-of-frame rearrangements, and checked the results against IGoR. A later analysis scored TCR-TCR, TCR-HLA and TCR-CMV co-occurrence with hypergeometric tests, applying a repertoire-size bias correction to TCR pairs. False discovery rates were estimated in a later analysis by permuting HLA or CMV assignments 20 times. In a later analysis, co-occurring TCRs were grouped using DBSCAN, with TCRdist sequence similarity added in when clustering inside HLA-allele-positive subsets. For co-occurrence clustering, repertoires with fewer than 30,000 or more than 120,000 public chains were excluded, along with several repertoires with anomalous nucleotide sharing. TCRdb holds this immuneACCESS table with in-frame rearrangements only. Some clones are missing; in checked studies, unresolved V genes explain under half, and the rest has no known cause. V, J and clone size were drawn from that table, and D and trimming were deduced from the DNA. Across this sample there are around 150,000 clones, with around 79% seen only once. Jointly, the top ten make up over 1.2% of the sample.

The V gene is TRBV30 and the J gene is TRBJ1-4, with 8 bases aligning to TRBD1. The receptor's source is a man aged 18 to 30 in good health and CMV-seronegative. The specimen was PBMCs. Read as DNA, the sequence is TGTGCCTGCCCGGGACAGGTTAATGAAAAACTGTTTTTT. It encodes CACPGQVNEKLFF.